This paragraph reports one T cell receptor (beta chain). The antigen is not known. This sample also contains other DNA sequences that code for the same CDR3. Trimming pared 5 bases from V and 2 bases from J, leaving 9 bases between. The CDR3 sequence is 13 residues long. Looked up from germline, CDR1 is MDHEN and CDR2 is SYDVKM. This record comes from a study of T cells after posttransplantation cyclophosphamide. Findings and limits, study-wide: TRB overlap between skin or GI tissue T cells and blood was limited. After PTCy, TRB diversity resembled that of CNI/methotrexate controls. Later blood repertoires were often dominated by clones from the donor CD8+ memory compartment.

The assay was immunoSEQ multiplex PCR, and TCRdb's table has in-frame clones only and misses some. The sample records about 52,000 clones, under 95% being singletons. The chain combines TRBV28 with TRBJ1-1; D remains unclear. This sequence originates from a woman in her 30s in good health and a related stem cell transplant donor. Sequencing was carried out using PBMCs. CDR3 in DNA: TGTGCCAGCAGTCCGGGAGTAAACACTGAAGCTTTCTTT. Protein: CASSPGVNTEAFF. The full variable domain, its missing parts supplied by reference TRBV28 and TRBJ1-1, is DVKVTQSSRYLVKRTGEKVFLECVQDMDHENMFWYRQDPGLGLRLIYFSYDVKMKEKGDIPEGYSVSREKKERFSLILESASTNQTSMYLCASSPGVNTEAFFGQGTRLTVV.